A selection of T cell receptor beta chains follows, all from one sample in a study of T-cell memory formation after mild COVID-19. TCRdb re-called the 5' RACE reads with MiXCR, one entry per CDR3 protein. Of 250,000 to 350,000 distinct CDR3 sequences detected, about 16% appear once; the ten largest clones hold about a fifth. The material sequenced was PBMCs or a T cell subset sorted from them (not recorded which). The receptors were sampled from a man between 18 and 29 years old who had mild COVID-19 (a few samples of this study predate the infection). Cell type and time point are not known. Both conserved end residues are trimmed from each CDR3. Size is stated for part of the rows, as once, few or many counts, or as a class when the clone is expanded.

J gene: TRBJ1-1; clone size: few; V gene: TRBV12-3/TRBV12-4; CDR3 protein: ASSLLQGYTEAF
J gene: TRBJ2-3; clone size: few; V gene: TRBV9; CDR3 protein: ASSVQSYTDTQY
J gene: TRBJ2-7; clone size: few; V gene: TRBV27; CDR3 protein: ASSKRGGPYEQY
J gene: TRBJ2-3; clone size: .; V gene: TRBV5-1; CDR3 protein: ASTLGGGGTDTQY
J gene: TRBJ2-2; clone size: few; V gene: TRBV3-1; CDR3 protein: ASSQGKTSGVTGELF
J gene: TRBJ1-1; clone size: few; V gene: TRBV29-1; CDR3 protein: SVEGGTGEAF
J gene: TRBJ2-5; clone size: .; V gene: TRBV15; CDR3 protein: ATSRKRGDAKETQY
J gene: TRBJ1-1; clone size: few; V gene: TRBV6-2/TRBV6-3; CDR3 protein: ASFPRARNTEAF
J gene: TRBJ1-5; clone size: .; V gene: TRBV12-3/TRBV12-4; CDR3 protein: ASSWSQISNQPQH
J gene: TRBJ2-1; clone size: .; V gene: TRBV7-6; CDR3 protein: ASSSQDRVPYNEQF
J gene: TRBJ1-6; clone size: few; V gene: TRBV7-9; CDR3 protein: ASSEGTGHSPLH
J gene: TRBJ2-2; clone size: few; V gene: TRBV7-8; CDR3 protein: ASSSLSQRATGELF
J gene: TRBJ2-2; clone size: .; V gene: TRBV11-1; CDR3 protein: ASSLGSGTGFTGELF
J gene: TRBJ2-5; clone size: few; V gene: TRBV2; CDR3 protein: ASSGGQGAGETQY
J gene: TRBJ2-3; clone size: many; V gene: TRBV3-1; CDR3 protein: ASSHARGGTDTQY
J gene: TRBJ2-1; clone size: .; V gene: TRBV29-1; CDR3 protein: SVLAVDDGEQF
J gene: TRBJ2-5; clone size: .; V gene: TRBV2; CDR3 protein: ANKGLQETQY
J gene: TRBJ1-4; clone size: once; V gene: TRBV29-1; CDR3 protein: SVETTGGR
J gene: TRBJ1-5; clone size: few; V gene: TRBV12-3/TRBV12-4; CDR3 protein: ASSLGGLDGFMPQH
J gene: TRBJ1-6; clone size: few; V gene: TRBV20-1; CDR3 protein: SARDWLRGNSPLH
J gene: TRBJ2-2; clone size: .; V gene: TRBV4-3; CDR3 protein: AGSHRTGNTGELF
J gene: TRBJ2-3; clone size: .; V gene: TRBV14; CDR3 protein: ASRPSGGASDTQY
J gene: TRBJ2-5; clone size: few; V gene: TRBV5-5; CDR3 protein: ASSLMTAGLETQY
J gene: TRBJ2-2; clone size: .; V gene: TRBV5-1; CDR3 protein: ASSSWTGQNTGELF
J gene: TRBJ1-5; clone size: .; V gene: TRBV6-5; CDR3 protein: ASSYSQGANQPQH
J gene: TRBJ2-7; clone size: .; V gene: TRBV10-1; CDR3 protein: ASSERRGHGVSYEQY
J gene: TRBJ2-1; clone size: many; V gene: TRBV5-1; CDR3 protein: ASSLAGNYNEQF
J gene: TRBJ2-5; clone size: .; V gene: TRBV6-5; CDR3 protein: ASSKGVSGEETQY
J gene: TRBJ1-1; clone size: .; V gene: TRBV6-2/TRBV6-3; CDR3 protein: DSSYVSTAEAF
J gene: TRBJ1-5; clone size: few; V gene: TRBV6-2/TRBV6-3; CDR3 protein: ASSYPGSWQPQH
J gene: TRBJ2-3; clone size: .; V gene: TRBV7-9; CDR3 protein: SSSLVVGDPTDTQY
J gene: TRBJ2-5; clone size: few; V gene: TRBV12-3/TRBV12-4; CDR3 protein: ASSLRTSPRLN
J gene: TRBJ2-6; clone size: .; V gene: TRBV5-1; CDR3 protein: ASRSESGAGANVLT
J gene: TRBJ2-3; clone size: .; V gene: TRBV20-1; CDR3 protein: SASHRARGTDTQY
J gene: TRBJ2-2; clone size: few; V gene: TRBV4-1; CDR3 protein: ASSQPKGGGTGELF
J gene: TRBJ2-1; clone size: few; V gene: TRBV7-2; CDR3 protein: ASRKGENNEQF
J gene: TRBJ1-4; clone size: once; V gene: TRBV27; CDR3 protein: ASKGSWDEKLF
J gene: TRBJ1-1; clone size: many; V gene: TRBV5-4; CDR3 protein: ASSLSQLNTEAF
J gene: TRBJ2-7; clone size: many; V gene: TRBV20-1; CDR3 protein: SAARQGGSYEQY
J gene: TRBJ1-3; clone size: many; V gene: TRBV5-1; CDR3 protein: ASSRGVAGDGNTIY
J gene: TRBJ1-6; clone size: few; V gene: TRBV30; CDR3 protein: AWDRVNSPLH
J gene: TRBJ2-7; clone size: .; V gene: TRBV9; CDR3 protein: ASSRDRNDEQY
J gene: TRBJ1-3; clone size: .; V gene: TRBV6-6; CDR3 protein: ASSYSRSSGNTIY
J gene: TRBJ1-2; clone size: .; V gene: TRBV7-2; CDR3 protein: ASSLGTGYYGYT
J gene: TRBJ1-2; clone size: few; V gene: TRBV5-1; CDR3 protein: ASSLGLGPNYGYT
J gene: TRBJ1-1; clone size: few; V gene: TRBV7-2; CDR3 protein: ASSLDRGTSEAF
J gene: TRBJ2-1; clone size: many; V gene: TRBV7-8; CDR3 protein: ASSLAGGGGANEQF
J gene: TRBJ2-2; clone size: .; V gene: TRBV4-3; CDR3 protein: ASSQDRSGGANTGELF
J gene: TRBJ2-2; clone size: .; V gene: TRBV6-5; CDR3 protein: ASGLRQGNTGELF
J gene: TRBJ2-2; clone size: .; V gene: TRBV7-3; CDR3 protein: ASSTQDRGELF
J gene: TRBJ2-1; clone size: few; V gene: TRBV11-3; CDR3 protein: ASSDSGVEQF
J gene: TRBJ1-4; clone size: many; V gene: TRBV6-5; CDR3 protein: ASSYSRGTNEKLF
J gene: TRBJ1-1; clone size: .; V gene: TRBV7-3; CDR3 protein: ASSSTRDRTEAF